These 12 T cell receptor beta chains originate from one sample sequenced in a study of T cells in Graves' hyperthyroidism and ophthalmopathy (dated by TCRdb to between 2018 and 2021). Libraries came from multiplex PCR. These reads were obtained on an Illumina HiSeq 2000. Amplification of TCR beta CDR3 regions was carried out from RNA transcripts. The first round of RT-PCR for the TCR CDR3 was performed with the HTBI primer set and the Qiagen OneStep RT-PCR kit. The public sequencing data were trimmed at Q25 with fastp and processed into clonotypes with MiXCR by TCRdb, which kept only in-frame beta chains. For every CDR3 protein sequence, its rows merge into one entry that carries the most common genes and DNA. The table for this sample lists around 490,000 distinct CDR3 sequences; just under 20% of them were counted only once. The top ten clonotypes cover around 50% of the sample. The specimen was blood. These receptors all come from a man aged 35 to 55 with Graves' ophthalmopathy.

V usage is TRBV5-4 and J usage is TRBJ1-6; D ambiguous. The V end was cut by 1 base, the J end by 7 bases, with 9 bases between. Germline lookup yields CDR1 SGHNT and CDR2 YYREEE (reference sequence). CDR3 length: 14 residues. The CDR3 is CASSLLFRNSPLHF. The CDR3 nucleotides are TGTGCCAGCAGCTTGCTCTTCCGGAATTCACCCCTCCACTTT.

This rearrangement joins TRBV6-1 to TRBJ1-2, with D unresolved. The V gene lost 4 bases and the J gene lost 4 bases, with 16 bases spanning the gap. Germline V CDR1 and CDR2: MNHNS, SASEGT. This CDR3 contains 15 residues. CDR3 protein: CASSVTSAGIYGYTF. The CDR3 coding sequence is TGTGCCAGCAGTGTGACAAGCGCAGGAATCTATGGCTACACCTTC.

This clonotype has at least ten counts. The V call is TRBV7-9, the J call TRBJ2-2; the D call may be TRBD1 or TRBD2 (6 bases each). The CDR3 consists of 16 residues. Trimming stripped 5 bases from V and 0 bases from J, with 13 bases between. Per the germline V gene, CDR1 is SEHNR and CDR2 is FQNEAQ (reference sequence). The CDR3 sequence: CASSAGGTPNTGELFF. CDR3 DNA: TGTGCCAGCAGCGCAGGAGGGACACCGAACACCGGGGAGCTGTTTTTT.

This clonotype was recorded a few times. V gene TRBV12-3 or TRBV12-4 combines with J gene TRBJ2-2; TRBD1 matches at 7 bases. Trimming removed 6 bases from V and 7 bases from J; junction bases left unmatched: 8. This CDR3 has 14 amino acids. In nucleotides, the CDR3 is TGTGCCAGCAGACTTGGACAGGAAAACGGGGAGCTGTTTTTT. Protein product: CASRLGQENGELFF.

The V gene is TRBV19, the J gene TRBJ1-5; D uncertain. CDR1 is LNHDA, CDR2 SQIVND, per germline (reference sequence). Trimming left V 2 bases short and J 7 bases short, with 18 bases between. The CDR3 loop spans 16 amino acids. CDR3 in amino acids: CASSIMAGRERQPQHF. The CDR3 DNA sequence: TGTGCCAGTAGTATAATGGCAGGACGGGAAAGGCAGCCCCAGCATTTT.

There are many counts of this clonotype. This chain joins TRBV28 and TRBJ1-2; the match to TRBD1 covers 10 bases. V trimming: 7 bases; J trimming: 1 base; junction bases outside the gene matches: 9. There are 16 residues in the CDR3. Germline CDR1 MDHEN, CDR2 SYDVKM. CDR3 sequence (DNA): TGTGCCAGCACCTCCTCGGGACAGGGGTTTAACTATGGCTACACCTTC. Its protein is CASTSSGQGFNYGYTF.

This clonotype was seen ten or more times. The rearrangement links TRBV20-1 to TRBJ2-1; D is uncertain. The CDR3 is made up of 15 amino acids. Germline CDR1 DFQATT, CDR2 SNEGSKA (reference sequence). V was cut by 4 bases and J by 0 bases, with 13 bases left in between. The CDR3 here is CSATLLLSSYNEQFF. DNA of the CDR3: TGCAGTGCTACACTACTTCTTTCCTCCTACAATGAGCAGTTCTTC.

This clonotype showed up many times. The CDR3 DNA follows: TGTGCCAGCAGGGGGACTAGTGGCGCGCCGCAGTACTTC. This encodes CASRGTSGAPQYF. This chain uses TRBV2 with TRBJ2-7, with 8 bases fitting TRBD2. This CDR3 comprises 13 residues. Losses at the gene ends were 6 bases for V and 9 bases for J; bases not matched to a gene: 10. CDR1 SNHLY and CDR2 FYNNEI come from the germline V gene.

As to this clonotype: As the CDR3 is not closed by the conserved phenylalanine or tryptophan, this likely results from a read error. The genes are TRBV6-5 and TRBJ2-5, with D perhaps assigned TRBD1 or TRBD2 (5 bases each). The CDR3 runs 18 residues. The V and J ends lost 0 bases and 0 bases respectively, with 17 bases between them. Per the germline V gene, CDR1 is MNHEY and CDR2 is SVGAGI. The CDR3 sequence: CASSYSRQLTRNQETQYS. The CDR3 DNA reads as TGTGCCAGCAGTTACTCGCGACAGCTCACTAGAAACCAAGAGACCCAGTACTCC.

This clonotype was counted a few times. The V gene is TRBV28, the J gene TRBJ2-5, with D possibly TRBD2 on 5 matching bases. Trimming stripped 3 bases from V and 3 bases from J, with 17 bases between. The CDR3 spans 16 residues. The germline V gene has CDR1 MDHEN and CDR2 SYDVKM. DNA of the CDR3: TGTGCCAGCAGTTTTTGGTCGCTAGCTGCGAAAGAGACCCAGTACTTC. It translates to CASSFWSLAAKETQYF.

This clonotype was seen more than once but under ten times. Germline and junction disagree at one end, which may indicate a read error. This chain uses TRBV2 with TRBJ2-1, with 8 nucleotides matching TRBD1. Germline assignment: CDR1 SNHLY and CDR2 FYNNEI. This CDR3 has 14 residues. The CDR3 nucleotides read TGTGCCAGCAGGGCCCGGACAGGGACGGGTGAGCAGTCCTTC. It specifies CASRARTGTGEQSF. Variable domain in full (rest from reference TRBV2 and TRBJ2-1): EPEVTQTPSHQVTQMGQEVILRCVPISNHLYFYWYRQILGQKVEFLVSFYNNEISEKSEIFDDQFSVERPDGSNFTLKIRSTKLEDSAMYFCASRARTGTGEQSFGPGTRLTVL.

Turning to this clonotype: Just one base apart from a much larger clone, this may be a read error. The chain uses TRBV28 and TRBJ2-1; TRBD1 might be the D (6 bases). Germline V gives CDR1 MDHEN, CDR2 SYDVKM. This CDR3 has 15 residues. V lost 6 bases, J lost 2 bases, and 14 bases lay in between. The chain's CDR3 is CASSQGLVAYNEQFF. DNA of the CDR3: TGTGCCAGCAGCCAGGGGCTGGTGGCCTACAATGAGCAGTTCTTC.